This paragraph covers one T cell receptor beta chain sequence. Antigen unknown. This specimen belongs to a study of T cell responses to AZD1222 COVID-19 vaccine. Here immunoSEQ multiplex PCR was the method, and the copy in TCRdb shows in-frame clones only, minus some. Of over 150,000 clones listed, 75% to 90% were seen once; the top ten hold roughly 2.5%. Trimming removed 2 bases from V and 4 bases from J, with 11 bases in between. Germline CDR1 is LGHDT and CDR2 is YNNKEL (reference sequence). The CDR3 is 14 residues long. Study conclusions and caveats: Most donors were white British and more were female, and clonal diversity was possibly underestimated. Among those given AZD1222, only five or six were seropositive at baseline.

The material was peripheral blood, obtained on day 0 of AZD1222 vaccination. This TCR came from an adult in good health. The rearrangement links TRBV3-1 (or the pseudogene TRBV3-2) to TRBJ2-5, with D possibly called TRBD1 or TRBD2 (5 bases each). CDR3 region: CASSQHPGRETQYF. The DNA of the CDR3 is TGTGCCAGCAGCCAACACCCAGGGAGAGAGACCCAGTACTTC.